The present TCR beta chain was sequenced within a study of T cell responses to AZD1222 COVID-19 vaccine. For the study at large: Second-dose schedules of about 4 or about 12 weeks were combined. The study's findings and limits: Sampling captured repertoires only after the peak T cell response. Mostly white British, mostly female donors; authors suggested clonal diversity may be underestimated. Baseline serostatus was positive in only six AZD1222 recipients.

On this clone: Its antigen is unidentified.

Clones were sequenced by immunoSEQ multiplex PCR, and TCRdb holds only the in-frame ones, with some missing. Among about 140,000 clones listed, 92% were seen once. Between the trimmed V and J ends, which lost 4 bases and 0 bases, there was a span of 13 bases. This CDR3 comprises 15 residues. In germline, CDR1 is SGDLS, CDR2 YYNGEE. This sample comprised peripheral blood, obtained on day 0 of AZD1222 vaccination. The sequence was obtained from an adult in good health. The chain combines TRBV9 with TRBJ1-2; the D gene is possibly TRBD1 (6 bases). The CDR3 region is CASSPAGGPNYGYTF. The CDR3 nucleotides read TGTGCCAGCAGCCCCGCCGGGGGCCCTAACTATGGCTACACCTTC.